The 2 T cell receptor beta chains below all came from one sample that was sequenced in a study of T cells after yellow fever vaccination (dated by TCRdb to about 2019). This specimen's treatment or condition label, per the study, means: live attenuated yellow fever vaccine strain. Library method: 5' RACE. Sequencing was performed on an Illumina HiSeq 2500. Using fastp at Q25 and MiXCR, TCRdb reprocessed the public reads and kept productive beta chains. Duplicate CDR3 protein sequences are folded into a single record with the most common DNA and genes. The sample profile shows around 350,000 distinct CDR3 sequences; roughly 11% of them were found once. More than 15% of the sample rests with the top ten. Sequenced material: PBMCs, taken on the day of the first yellow fever vaccination. These TCRs come from a man between 18 and 35 years old who received the YFV17D yellow fever vaccine.

This clonotype was found a few times. V and J are TRBV6-5 and TRBJ2-7; D call uncertain. Germline lookup yields CDR1 MNHEY and CDR2 SVGAGI. The ends were cut back, 0 bases at V and 2 bases at J, with 5 bases in the middle. The CDR3 has 13 residues. The CDR3 sequence is CASSYSEAYEQYF. The CDR3 DNA is TGTGCCAGCAGTTACTCTGAGGCCTACGAGCAGTACTTC.

This clonotype was counted only a few times. The chain links TRBV20-1 to TRBJ2-2, with TRBD1 matching 7 bases. This CDR3 has 15 amino acids. The V segment lost 0 bases and the J segment 5 bases; nucleotides outside the gene matches: 6. Per germline, CDR1 DFQATT and CDR2 SNEGSKA (reference sequence). The CDR3 spells CSARDRTGVTGELFF. The DNA for the CDR3 is TGCAGTGCTAGAGATCGCACAGGGGTTACCGGGGAGCTGTTTTTT.